This T cell receptor (beta chain) was sequenced during a study of cytomegalovirus exposure and HLA in healthy donors. Study-level information: Around 86 million unique TCRs, all from HLA-typed donors, were included in an early release of the data.

This CDR3 spans 16 amino acids. Germline values: CDR1 SGHVS, CDR2 FNYEAQ. V shed 4 bases, J shed 4 bases, and the junction held 12 bases outside the gene matches. This PCR relied on a set of 60 Vbeta primers and 13 Jbeta primers. Data came from immunoSEQ multiplex PCR; TCRdb stores just in-frame clones and leaves some out. The table includes 150,000 to 160,000 clones, roughly 74% detected once. On this clone: No antigen is known for it.

Study results and limitations: Analysis performed later showed TCR beta chains linked to HLA being more clonally expanded than equally common others.

The chain is built from TRBV7-6 and TRBJ1-2; 7 bases align to TRBD1. The source is a man younger than 30 in good health and CMV-seronegative. The sequencing input was PBMCs. This chain's CDR3 is CASSSGGHRGFYGYTF. CDR3 coding DNA: TGTGCCAGCAGCTCGGGGGGGCACAGGGGATTCTATGGCTACACCTTC. Combining the CDR3 with reference TRBV7-6 and TRBJ1-2 gives the whole variable domain GAGVSQSPRYKVTKRGQDVALRCDPISGHVSLYWYRQALGQGPEFLTYFNYEAQQDKSGLPNDRFSAERPEGSISTLTIQRTEQRDSAMYRCASSSGGHRGFYGYTFGSGTRLTVV.